The rows below give T cell receptor beta chains drawn from one sample of a study of blood T cell repertoires in COVID-19. Method: immunoSEQ multiplex PCR; TCRdb's copy keeps in-frame clones and lacks some. This table holds about 26,000 clones, about 90% found once. The sample comprised peripheral blood. These receptors were collected from a human donor in a cohort sampled during active COVID-19. Both conserved end residues are trimmed from each CDR3.

V: TRBV18; J: TRBJ1-1; CDR3: ASSPFSSGDRGEAF
V: TRBV7-3; J: TRBJ1-2; CDR3: ASSPSGGGAGYGYT
V: TRBV18; J: TRBJ2-5; CDR3: ASSLGQGAETQY
V: TRBV7-9; J: TRBJ2-5; CDR3: ASSKPGLAHQETQY
V: TRBV2; J: TRBJ1-1; CDR3: ASRKETGNTEAF
V: TRBV10-3; J: TRBJ2-5; CDR3: AISETSSGGQETQY
V: TRBV6-2/TRBV6-3; J: TRBJ1-5; CDR3: ASSPGTQNQPQH
V: TRBV7-8; J: TRBJ1-3; CDR3: ASSSGITGIAGNTIY
V: TRBV19; J: TRBJ2-1; CDR3: ASSMRASGTREEQF
V: TRBV18; J: TRBJ2-1; CDR3: ASSPFLAGVGNEQF
V: TRBV24-1; J: TRBJ2-2; CDR3: ATSDWPGTGGTGELF
V: TRBV18; J: TRBJ1-1; CDR3: ASSPLGGDLITEAF
V: TRBV5-4; J: TRBJ2-5; CDR3: ASRSQGRETQY
V: TRBV11-2; J: TRBJ2-5; CDR3: ASSPGLAGGLRGRVIH
V: TRBV3-1/TRBV3-2; J: TRBJ1-6; CDR3: ASSCGHHNSPLH
V: TRBV6-6; J: TRBJ2-3; CDR3: ASSYYRGGADTQY
V: TRBV2; J: TRBJ2-3; CDR3: ASSEGQTSTDTQY
V: TRBV6-2/TRBV6-3; J: TRBJ2-3; CDR3: ASSHGLAGVYTDTQY
V: TRBV19; J: TRBJ1-6; CDR3: ASSMQGQGRYSPLH
V: TRBV6-5; J: TRBJ1-3; CDR3: ASSRASGVNTIY
V: TRBV6-5; J: TRBJ1-5; CDR3: ASSYRGTGDNQPQH
V: TRBV6-5; J: TRBJ1-4; CDR3: ASSLNRGDEKLF
V: TRBV10-3; J: TRBJ1-1; CDR3: AISEGDGNTEAF
V: TRBV5-8; J: TRBJ2-7; CDR3: ASSVWGQGRNEQY
V: TRBV4-1; J: TRBJ1-2; CDR3: ASSLRGTGGDGYT
V: TRBV2; J: TRBJ2-6; CDR3: ANLARFSGANVLT
V: TRBV19; J: TRBJ1-6; CDR3: ASSKNQGGNSPLH
V: TRBV5-1; J: TRBJ2-1; CDR3: ASSLEASGSHNEQF
V: TRBV7-8; J: TRBJ2-7; CDR3: ASRTSGVNEQY
V: TRBV19; J: TRBJ1-6; CDR3: ASSIVGTRIHSPLH
V: TRBV7-2; J: TRBJ2-5; CDR3: ASSFYRGKQETQY
V: TRBV4-2; J: TRBJ1-3; CDR3: ASSEEDRAGNTIY
V: TRBV7-9; J: TRBJ1-6; CDR3: ASSLTGRNSPLH
V: TRBV11-2; J: TRBJ2-7; CDR3: ASSLGRLAEEQY
V: TRBV1; J: TRBJ2-2; CDR3: TSSRGTSGGGDPGELF
V: TRBV5-4; J: TRBJ2-3; CDR3: ASSLAGLAGGKNTQY
V: TRBV28; J: TRBJ1-1; CDR3: ASITRGYIAEAF
V: TRBV19; J: TRBJ2-7; CDR3: ASSTTGRYEQY
V: TRBV6-6; J: TRBJ1-6; CDR3: ASSPAGVTPGSYNSPLH
V: TRBV7-3; J: TRBJ2-3; CDR3: ASSLRGVADTQY
V: TRBV5-1; J: TRBJ2-5; CDR3: ASSLGDRAAETQY
V: TRBV5-1; J: TRBJ2-7; CDR3: ASSPSGQSSSYEQY
V: TRBV5-1; J: TRBJ2-7; CDR3: ASSSGTGSYEQY
V: TRBV18; J: TRBJ1-1; CDR3: ASSPSRGITDTEAF
V: TRBV18; J: TRBJ1-2; CDR3: ASSRLGDYGYT
V: TRBV2; J: TRBJ1-6; CDR3: ASMRRAINNSPLH
V: TRBV6-5; J: TRBJ2-5; CDR3: ASKFSGAQETQY
V: TRBV6-6; J: TRBJ1-5; CDR3: ASSYAGDNQPQH
V: TRBV5-4; J: TRBJ2-1; CDR3: ATKRGGNVYNEQF